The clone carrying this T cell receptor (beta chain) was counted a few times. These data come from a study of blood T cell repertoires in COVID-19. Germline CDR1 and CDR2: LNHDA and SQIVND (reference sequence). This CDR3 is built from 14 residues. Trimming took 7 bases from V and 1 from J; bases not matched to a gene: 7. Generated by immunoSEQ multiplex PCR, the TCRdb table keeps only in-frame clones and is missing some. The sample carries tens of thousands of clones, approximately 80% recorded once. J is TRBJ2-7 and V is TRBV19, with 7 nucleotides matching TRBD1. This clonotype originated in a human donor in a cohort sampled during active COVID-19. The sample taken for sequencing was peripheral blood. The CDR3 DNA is TGTGCCAGTAAGGGGGACAGTGGGTCCTACGAGCAGTACTTC. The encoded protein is CASKGDSGSYEQYF. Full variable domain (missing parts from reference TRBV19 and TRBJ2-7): DGGITQSPKYLFRKEGQNVTLSCEQNLNHDAMYWYRQDPGQGLRLIYYSQIVNDFQKGDIAEGYSVSREKKESFPLTVTSAQKNPTAFYLCASKGDSGSYEQYFGPGTRLTVT.